Listed here is a single T cell receptor (beta chain). Its antigen is still unknown. Base qualities are not provided; no much larger clone lies one nucleotide away. In the prospective study, participants were roughly 18 to 90 years old, resided in approximately 22 geographic areas of the United States, and were enrolled through a virtual design. Cohort assignment in the prospective study relied on participant-reported clinical history from a screening survey and a study questionnaire. Each participant in the prospective study had whole blood, serum and a nasopharyngeal or oropharyngeal swab collected by mobile phlebotomists. Participants in the prospective study had the option to provide additional blood draws and questionnaires over a roughly 2-month period. Blood samples from the prospective study were shipped frozen or at room temperature prior to DNA extraction. This entry belongs to a study of blood T cell repertoires in COVID-19 (dated by TCRdb to 2018 to 2021). Describing the broader study: The collaborator samples originated in the United States, Italy and Spain and spanned the acute and convalescent phases of COVID-19. The repertoires were released in a freely available public database meant as a resource for research on the immune response to SARS-CoV-2. The material from the prospective study consisted of cDNA or gDNA derived from T cells, B-cell-depleted T cells, or PBMCs. A de-identified subject ID, COVID-19 status, age in years and sex were almost always included in the sample metadata. Where HLA class I and class II types were available, the types were taken from metadata supplied by the sample provider, not from assay-based typing. The samples were drawn from the first 160 participants of the ongoing ImmuneRACE study and from 950 to 1,500 subjects provided by 6 global collaborators. The dataset comprised deeply sampled blood TCRbeta repertoires from subjects exposed to, actively infected with, or recovered from COVID-19.

On the study overall, not on this receptor specifically: Clinical and demographic metadata were provided uncurated, with the amount varying by source and participant.

CDR1 and CDR2 were assigned from the germline V gene (reference sequence) as LNHDA and SQIVND. V sheds 7 bases and J sheds 5 bases, leaving 23 bases between their ends. Including the terminal cysteine and phenylalanine, the CDR3 comprises 17 residues. Only the CDR3 DNA stays, 51 bases, in frame from base 1. The immunoSEQ Assay, a bias-controlled multiplex PCR, was used to amplify TCRbeta CDR3 regions from genomic DNA. Per the authors' processing: The number of nucleated cells in each sample was estimated by amplification of reference gene primers within the assay. Sequence reads were collapsed and filtered to measure the absolute abundance of every unique TCRbeta CDR3 rearrangement. For each sample, productive Simpson clonality was calculated as the square root of Simpson's diversity index over productive rearrangements. This is the immuneACCESS table as TCRdb keeps it, with only in-frame sequences that have V and J called. A part of the clones is gone; compared with another copy, unresolved V genes explain less than half, and the rest is unexplained. The V and J calls and the clone size are those of that table, but D and trimming were determined from the DNA. The sample table shows some 230,000 clones, and 80% to 90% are seen once. The ten largest clones take up approximately 3.4% of the sample.

This chain is built from TRBV19 and TRBJ2-2; TRBD1 is a possible D gene, resting on 6 matching bases. Sequenced: PBMCs or T cells enriched from blood (not recorded which). The clonotype was recovered from a woman between 18 and 30 years old in a cohort exposed to, infected with or recovered from COVID-19 (not recorded which). The nucleotide sequence is TGTGCCAGTAATGATTCACCCAGGGACACCAGGACCGGGGAGCTGTTTTTT. The translation is CASNDSPRDTRTGELFF.